This T cell receptor (beta chain) was recorded in a study of T cell responses to AZD1222 COVID-19 vaccine. Study findings and constraints: Of spike-specific TCRs, nearly half reportedly target regions left unmutated in variants.

Using immunoSEQ multiplex PCR, the repertoire was profiled, and TCRdb retains in-frame clones only, with some absent. Among more than 90,000 clones listed, approximately 90% were seen once. The V gene lost 1 base and the J gene lost 5 bases, with 11 bases spanning the gap. The CDR3 is 14 residues long. From germline, CDR1 is MNHEY and CDR2 SVGAGI. Comment on this clone: The antigen is not known.

The sample consisted of peripheral blood, taken 28 days after the second AZD1222 dose. The sequence derives from an adult who received the AZD1222 COVID-19 vaccine. The genes are TRBV6-5 and TRBJ1-1; no firm D call. CDR3: CASSYFRTTTEAFF. The CDR3 DNA follows: TGTGCCAGCAGTTACTTTAGGACTACGACTGAAGCTTTCTTT.